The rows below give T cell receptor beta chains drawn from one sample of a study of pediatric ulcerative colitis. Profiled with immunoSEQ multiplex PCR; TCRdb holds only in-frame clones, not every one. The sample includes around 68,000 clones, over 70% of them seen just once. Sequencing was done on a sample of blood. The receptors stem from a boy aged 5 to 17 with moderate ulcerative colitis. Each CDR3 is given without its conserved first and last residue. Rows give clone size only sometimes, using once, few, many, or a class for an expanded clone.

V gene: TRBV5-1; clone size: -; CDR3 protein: ASSQPVYGYT
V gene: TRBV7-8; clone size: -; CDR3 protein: ASSFGGSYGYT
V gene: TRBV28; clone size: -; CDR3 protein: ASSGAGGPYEQY
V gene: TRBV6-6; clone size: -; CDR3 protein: ASSYSFDEQF
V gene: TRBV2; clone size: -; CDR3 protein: ASGSSGANVLT
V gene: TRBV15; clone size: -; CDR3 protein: ATSKGSKASNQPQH
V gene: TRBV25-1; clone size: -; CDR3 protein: ASSTRGTLNTEAF
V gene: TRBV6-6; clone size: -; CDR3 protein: ASSALQGADEAF
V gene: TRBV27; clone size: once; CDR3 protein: ASSFPGLQREQF
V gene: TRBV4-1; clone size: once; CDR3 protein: ASSQELLALKNIQY
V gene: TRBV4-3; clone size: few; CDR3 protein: ASSQDTGTKGRAF
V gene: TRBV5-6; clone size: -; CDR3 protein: ASTPLGANYGYT
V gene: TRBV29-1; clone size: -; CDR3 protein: SVEGQSNEKLF
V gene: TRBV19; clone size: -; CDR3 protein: ASKRQYSNQPQH
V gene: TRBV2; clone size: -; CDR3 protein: ASSPHRTAETQY
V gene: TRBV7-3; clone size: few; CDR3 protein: ASSLRGDSNQPQH
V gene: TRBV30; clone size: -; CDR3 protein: AWGPTYGRAEAF
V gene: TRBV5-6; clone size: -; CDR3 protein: ASSLVRKGAEAF
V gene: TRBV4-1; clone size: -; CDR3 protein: ASSREFGILYEQY
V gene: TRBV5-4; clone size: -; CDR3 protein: ASSSTDIYLAEQY
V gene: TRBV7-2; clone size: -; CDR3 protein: ASSPGLLGKTQY
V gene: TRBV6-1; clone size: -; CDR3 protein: ASRAGRETGYGYT
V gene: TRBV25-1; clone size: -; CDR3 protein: ASSEGRVGRGSYEQY
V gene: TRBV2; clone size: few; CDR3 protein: ASSESGTSGSYEQY
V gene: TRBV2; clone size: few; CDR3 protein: ATGTGRTEAF
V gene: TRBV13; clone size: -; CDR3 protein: ASSLGLRGNGETQY
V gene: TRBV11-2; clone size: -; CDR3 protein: ASSQGGGSTEAF
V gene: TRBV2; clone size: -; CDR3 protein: ASGGLVYEQY
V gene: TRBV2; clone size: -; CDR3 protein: ARARLHNEQF
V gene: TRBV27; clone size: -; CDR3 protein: ASRPRQESSYEQY
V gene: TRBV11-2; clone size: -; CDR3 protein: ASSLAGVDEQF
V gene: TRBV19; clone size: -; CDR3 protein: ASSPRGTYGYT
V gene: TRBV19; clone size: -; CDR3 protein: ASSIGAGPTYEQY
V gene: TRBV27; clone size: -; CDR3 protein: ASSLLSGNTGELF
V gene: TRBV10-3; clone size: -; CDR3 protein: AISEGLAGTLYEQY
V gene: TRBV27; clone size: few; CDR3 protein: ASSSLSGRNQPQH
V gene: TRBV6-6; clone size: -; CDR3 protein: VTGGPSNEQF
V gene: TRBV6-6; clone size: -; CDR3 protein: ATRTLSNQPQH
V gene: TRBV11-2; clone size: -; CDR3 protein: ASRRTVGGTQY
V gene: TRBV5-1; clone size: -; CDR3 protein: ASSLSVDLGTQY
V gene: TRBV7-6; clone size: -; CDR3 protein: ASSLVPEMNTEAF
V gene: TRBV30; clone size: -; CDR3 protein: AWSVGGISYEQY
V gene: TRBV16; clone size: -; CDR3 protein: ASSLGTGRNNEQF
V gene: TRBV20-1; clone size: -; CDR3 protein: SASSPGELF
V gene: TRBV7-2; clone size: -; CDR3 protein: ASSLEYRGDTQY
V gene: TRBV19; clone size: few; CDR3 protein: ASGGQGNQPQH
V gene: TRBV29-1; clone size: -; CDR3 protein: SGYPGGTEAF
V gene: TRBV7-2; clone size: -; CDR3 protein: ASSLVQGRIYGYT
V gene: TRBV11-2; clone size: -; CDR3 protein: ASSSPGNFYEQY
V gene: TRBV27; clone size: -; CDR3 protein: ASSSPGLAGGALHTDTQY
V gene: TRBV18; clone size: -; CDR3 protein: ASALLPGTAAYEQY
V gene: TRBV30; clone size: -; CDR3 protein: AWSVVGTEAF
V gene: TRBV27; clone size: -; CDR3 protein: ASSDRVFGNTEAF
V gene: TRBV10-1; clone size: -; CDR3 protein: ASSESMQINTEAF
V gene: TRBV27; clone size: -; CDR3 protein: ASSSVLSGNTIY
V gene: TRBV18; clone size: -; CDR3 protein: ASSPLGGVAEAF
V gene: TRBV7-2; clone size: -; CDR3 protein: ASSLAYSYEQY
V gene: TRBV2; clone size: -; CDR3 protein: ASSENSGGNEKLF
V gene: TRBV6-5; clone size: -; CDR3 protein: ASSYSTGPYNQPQH